This entry lists 18 T cell receptor beta chains sequenced from one sample in a study of T cell responses to AZD1222 COVID-19 vaccine (dated by TCRdb to the early 2020s). The sample's time point, from its label and the paper: baseline before first vaccination. Library preparation used the immunoSEQ multiplex PCR assay. Here the immuneACCESS table is served through TCRdb, limited to in-frame sequences with V and J called. Missing clones are a known gap in these copies; in checked studies unresolved V genes cover under half, and the rest lacks a known reason. The sample profile shows roughly 150,000 clones; about 91% of them were found once. About 2.5% of the sample rests with the top ten. Sequenced material: peripheral blood, taken on day 0 of AZD1222 vaccination. These receptors came from an adult in good health.

The chain is built from TRBV6-2 or TRBV6-3 and TRBJ1-1, with D possibly being TRBD1 (6 bases). Trimming removed 6 bases from V and 4 bases from J, with 18 bases in between. The CDR3 runs to 15 residues. Per the germline V gene, CDR1 is MNHEY and CDR2 is SVGEGT. The CDR3 DNA reads as TGTGCCAGCAGCCCTGCAGGGGCCGGAATCACTGAAGCTTTCTTT. Translated: CASSPAGAGITEAFF.

This chain uses TRBV7-9 with TRBJ2-7; possibly TRBD1 or TRBD2 for D (5 bases each). Germline values: CDR1 SEHNR, CDR2 FQNEAQ (reference sequence). The CDR3 contains 15 residues. The V gene lost 0 bases and the J gene lost 7 bases, with 16 bases spanning the gap. The CDR3 nucleotides read TGTGCCAGCAGCTTAGCGTTCGGGGCAGGGAATGAGCAGTACTTC. It encodes CASSLAFGAGNEQYF.

The rearrangement uses TRBV29-1 and TRBJ1-6, with TRBD1 as a possible D gene (5 bases). The length of the CDR3 is 13 residues. Trimming left V 7 bases short and J 5 bases short, with 12 bases between. CDR1 is SQVTM and CDR2 is ANQGSEA in the germline V gene. CDR3 nucleotide sequence: TGCAGCGCAGGGATCTCGAATAATTCACCCCTCCACTTT. It yields the protein CSAGISNNSPLHF.

The V and J genes are TRBV7-9 and TRBJ2-3; TRBD2 aligns across 7 bases. Losses at the gene ends were 5 bases for V and 4 bases for J; bases not matched to a gene: 9. CDR1 is SEHNR and CDR2 is FQNEAQ in the germline V gene (reference sequence). This CDR3 has 15 residues. DNA for the CDR3: TGTGCCAGCAGCCCGGTGGCTAGCGGTGCAGATACGCAGTATTTT. Protein sequence: CASSPVASGADTQYF.

This sequence joins TRBV15 and TRBJ1-3, with no clear D. From germline, CDR1 is LNHNV and CDR2 YYDKDF (reference sequence). Between the trimmed V and J ends, which lost 0 bases and 0 bases, there was a span of 12 bases. CDR3 length: 17 residues. The CDR3, as DNA: TGTGCCACCAGCAGAGATAAAGAGGCTTTCTCTGGAAACACCATATATTTT. Its protein is CATSRDKEAFSGNTIYF.

The chain joins TRBV19 to TRBJ1-5; weak D call: TRBD1 (5 bases). The germline V and J ends were trimmed by 0 bases and 11 bases, with 8 bases remaining between them. The CDR3 covers 12 residues. CDR1 is LNHDA and CDR2 is SQIVND in the germline V gene (reference sequence). The CDR3 coding sequence is TGTGCCAGTAGTATAGATCAGGGAACCCAGCATTTT. This translates into CASSIDQGTQHF.

The V and J genes are TRBV6-5 and TRBJ1-1; D unresolved. CDR3 size: 15 residues. Trimming removed 8 bases at V and 4 bases at J, with 20 bases between. CDR1 MNHEY and CDR2 SVGAGI come from the germline V gene. The CDR3 region has the DNA TGTGCCAGCGGAATTAAAAAAGGGTTTGGCACTGAAGCTTTCTTT. It yields the protein CASGIKKGFGTEAFF.

The CDR3 coding sequence is TGTGCCAGTAAGGCCAACAGGGGCGCAGGTGAGCAGTTCTTC. Translated, it gives CASKANRGAGEQFF. V is TRBV19 and J is TRBJ2-1; 7 bases agree with TRBD1. J lost 9 bases, V lost 7 bases, and 12 bases had no gene match. From germline, CDR1 is LNHDA and CDR2 SQIVND (reference sequence). This CDR3 contains 14 residues.

The chain carries TRBV6-5 and TRBJ2-7; D is possibly TRBD1 or TRBD2 (5 bases each). Trimming stripped 2 bases from V and 2 bases from J, with 13 bases between. The CDR3 is 15 amino acids. Germline-derived CDR1 and CDR2 are MNHEY and SVGAGI. DNA of the CDR3: TGTGCCAGCAGTTACACCCGGGGCAGCCCCTACGAGCAGTACTTC. Protein product: CASSYTRGSPYEQYF.

The genes are TRBV5-4 and TRBJ2-7; no reliable D call. Trimming stripped 0 bases from V and 5 bases from J, with 12 bases between. There are 14 residues in the CDR3. Germline V gene sequence: CDR1 SGHNT, CDR2 YYREEE (reference sequence). CDR3 DNA sequence: TGTGCCAGCAGCTTGGGGCGGATTGGGGACGAGCAGTACTTC. Its protein is CASSLGRIGDEQYF.

DNA for the CDR3: TGTGCCAGCAGTGAATTCGCTAGCGGTAACACCGGGGAGCTGTTTTTT. Its translation: CASSEFASGNTGELFF. This rearrangement joins TRBV25-1 to TRBJ2-2; 7 bases align to TRBD2. The CDR3 consists of 16 residues. Germline CDR1 and CDR2: MGHDK and SYGVNS. V was pared by 1 base and J by 2 bases, with 4 bases of the junction left unmatched.

The genes are TRBV12-5 and TRBJ1-6; no firm D call. Between the trimmed V and J ends, which lost 3 bases and 2 bases, there was a span of 14 bases. Germline CDR1 is LGHNT and CDR2 is FRNRAP. This CDR3 contains 17 residues. CDR3: CASGLPTSSPYNSPLHF. CDR3 in DNA: TGTGCTAGTGGTTTACCGACATCTAGCCCCTATAATTCACCCCTCCACTTT.

This chain uses TRBV5-1 with TRBJ2-7; TRBD2 matches 9 bases. This CDR3 is built from 15 residues. The V gene's germline CDR1 is SGHRS and CDR2 YFSETQ. Unmatched junction bases numbered 8, after V lost 0 bases and J lost 7 bases. This chain's CDR3 is CASSLEGGGAHEQYF. The CDR3, as DNA: TGCGCCAGCAGCTTGGAGGGCGGGGGGGCCCATGAGCAGTACTTC.

The V and J genes are TRBV4-1 and TRBJ2-1; 7 bases match TRBD2. The V gene end was trimmed by 4 bases and the J gene end by 2 bases; junction bases not matched to a gene: 8. Looked up from germline, CDR1 is MGHRA and CDR2 is YSYEKL. The CDR3 has 16 amino acids. Here the CDR3 reads CASSRSTSFAYNEQFF. The CDR3 coding sequence is TGCGCCAGCAGCCGGTCGACTAGCTTTGCCTACAATGAGCAGTTCTTC.

The V call is TRBV7-6, the J call TRBJ1-4, with D unclear. This CDR3 is built from 15 residues. CDR1 and CDR2 from the germline V gene are SGHVS and FNYEAQ. Trimming left V 3 bases short and J 4 bases short, with 12 bases between. The CDR3 loop reads CASSFQLGNNEKLFF. For the CDR3, the DNA is TGTGCCAGCAGCTTCCAGTTAGGAAATAATGAAAAACTGTTTTTT.

A few counts support this clone. This chain connects TRBV4-1 to TRBJ1-5; 7 positions agree with TRBD1. V lost 1 base and J lost 6; bases outside the gene matches: 9. CDR3 length: 16 amino acids. The V gene's germline CDR1 is MGHRA and CDR2 YSYEKL. CDR3 amino acids: CASSQAQGEVGQPQHF. CDR3 bases: TGCGCCAGCAGCCAAGCCCAGGGGGAGGTCGGTCAGCCCCAGCATTTT.

This chain joins TRBV5-4 and TRBJ1-1; tentatively, D is TRBD1 (6 bases). CDR3 size: 14 residues. Per the germline V gene, CDR1 is SGHNT and CDR2 is YYREEE (reference sequence). V lost 3 bases and J lost 5, with 14 bases in between. CDR3 residues: CASSWDTRGTEAFF. DNA for the CDR3: TGTGCCAGCAGCTGGGACACCCGCGGGACTGAAGCTTTCTTT.

The chain recombines TRBV6-2 or TRBV6-3 with TRBJ2-7; 7 bases match TRBD1. CDR3 length: 14 amino acids. Per germline, CDR1 MNHEY and CDR2 SVGEGT. V dropped 2 bases and J dropped 3; count of bases not matched to a gene: 4. The CDR3 nucleotides are TGTGCCAGCAGTTACCCCGGACAGGTCTACGAGCAGTACTTC. Protein product: CASSYPGQVYEQYF.